Detailed here is one T cell receptor beta chain. The CDR3 length is 13 residues. J was trimmed by 8 bases and V by 0 bases; bases with no gene match: 2. Germline V CDR1 and CDR2: SGHRS, YFSETQ. As handled by the study authors: Reference gene primer amplification gave estimated nucleated cell counts. Clones were sequenced by immunoSEQ multiplex PCR, and TCRdb holds only the in-frame ones, with some missing. V and J calls and clone size are given by that table; D and trimming were obtained from the DNA. Of some 130,000 clones in the sample, about nine tenths were seen once. This sample is part of a study of blood T cell repertoires in COVID-19. Study in general: Sources were T cells, B-cell-depleted T cells, or PBMCs; the material itself was cDNA or gDNA.

This clonotype was obtained from a man aged 50 or older with active COVID-19. Input material: peripheral blood. The V and J genes are TRBV5-1 and TRBJ2-4; 7 bases are a match to TRBD1. The CDR3 is CASSLGQGDIQYF. The CDR3 nucleotides are TGCGCCAGCAGCTTGGGACAGGGTGACATTCAGTACTTC.